The TCR beta chain under discussion was sequenced for a study of somatic mutations in cytotoxic T cells in rheumatoid arthritis. Study results and limitations: A single CD8+ clone exceeded 20% of CD8+ cells in about an eighth of the 65 patients.

Produced via immunoSEQ multiplex PCR; TCRdb's table is partial and in-frame only. This sample has some 16,000 clones, with over 60% found just once. Concerning this clone itself: What it recognizes is unknown.

From germline, CDR1 is SGDLS and CDR2 YYNGEE. Trimming removed 3 bases from V and 8 bases from J, with 15 bases in between. The CDR3 runs 14 residues. The sequenced sample was CD8+ T cells sorted from blood. This TCR was recovered from an adult with rheumatoid arthritis. The V call is TRBV9, the J call TRBJ2-1; possibly TRBD1 or TRBD2 for D (5 bases each). This CDR3 is CASSGGRRSDEQFF. The CDR3 DNA sequence: TGTGCCAGCAGCGGGGGACGGCGGAGTGATGAGCAGTTCTTC.